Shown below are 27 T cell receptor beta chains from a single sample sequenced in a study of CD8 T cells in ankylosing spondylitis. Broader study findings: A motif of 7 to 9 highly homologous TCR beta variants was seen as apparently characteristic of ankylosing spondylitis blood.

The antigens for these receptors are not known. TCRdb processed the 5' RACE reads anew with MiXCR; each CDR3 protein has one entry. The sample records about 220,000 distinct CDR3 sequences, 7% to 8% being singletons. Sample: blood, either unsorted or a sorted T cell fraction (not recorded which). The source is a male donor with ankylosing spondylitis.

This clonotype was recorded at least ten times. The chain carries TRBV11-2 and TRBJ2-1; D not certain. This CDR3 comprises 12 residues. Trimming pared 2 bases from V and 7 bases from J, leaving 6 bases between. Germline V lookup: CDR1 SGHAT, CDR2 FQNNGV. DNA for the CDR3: TGTGCCAGCAGCTTAACGGTGAATGAGCAGTTCTTC. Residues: CASSLTVNEQFF.

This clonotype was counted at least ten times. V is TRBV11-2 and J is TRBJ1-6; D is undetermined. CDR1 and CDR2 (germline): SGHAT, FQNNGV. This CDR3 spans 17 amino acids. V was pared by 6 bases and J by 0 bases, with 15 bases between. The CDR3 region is CASSTGYGSSYNSPLHF. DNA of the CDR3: TGTGCCAGCAGTACGGGGTATGGGAGCTCCTATAATTCACCCCTCCACTTT.

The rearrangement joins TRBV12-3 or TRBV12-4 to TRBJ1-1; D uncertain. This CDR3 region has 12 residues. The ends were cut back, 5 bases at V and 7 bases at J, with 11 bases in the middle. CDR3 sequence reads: CASSPDKYEAFF. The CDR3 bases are TGTGCCAGCAGTCCAGACAAGTATGAAGCTTTCTTT.

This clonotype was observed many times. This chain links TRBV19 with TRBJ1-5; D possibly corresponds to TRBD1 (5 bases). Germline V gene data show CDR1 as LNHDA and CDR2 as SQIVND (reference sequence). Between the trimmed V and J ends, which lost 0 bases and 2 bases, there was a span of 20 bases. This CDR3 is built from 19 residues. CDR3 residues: CASSIEEGILVDGNQPQHF. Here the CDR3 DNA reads TGTGCCAGTAGTATAGAAGAGGGGATATTGGTTGACGGCAATCAGCCCCAGCATTTT.

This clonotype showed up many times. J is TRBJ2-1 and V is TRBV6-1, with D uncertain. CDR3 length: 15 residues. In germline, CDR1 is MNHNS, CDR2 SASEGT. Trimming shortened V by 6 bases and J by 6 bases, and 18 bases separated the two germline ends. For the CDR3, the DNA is TGTGCCAGCAGCCCTAGGGAATCACTGGTCAATGAGCAGTTCTTC. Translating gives CASSPRESLVNEQFF.

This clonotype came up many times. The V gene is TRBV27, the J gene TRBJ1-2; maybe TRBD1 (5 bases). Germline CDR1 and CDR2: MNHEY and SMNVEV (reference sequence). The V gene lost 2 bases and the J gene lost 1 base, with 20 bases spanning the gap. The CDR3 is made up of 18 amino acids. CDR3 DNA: TGTGCCAGCAGTTTAAACTTAATTTCCGGGGGAGTTAACTATGGCTACACCTTC. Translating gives CASSLNLISGGVNYGYTF.

CDR3 protein: CSARPGLAPGGELFF. As DNA, the CDR3 is TGCAGTGCGCGACCGGGACTAGCCCCAGGGGGGGAGCTGTTTTTT. This chain uses TRBV20-1 with TRBJ2-2; 9 bases agree with TRBD2. Germline loops: CDR1 DFQATT, CDR2 SNEGSKA (reference sequence). Germline trimming cut 6 bases from V and 8 bases from J; bases unmatched to any gene: 13. This CDR3 contains 15 residues.

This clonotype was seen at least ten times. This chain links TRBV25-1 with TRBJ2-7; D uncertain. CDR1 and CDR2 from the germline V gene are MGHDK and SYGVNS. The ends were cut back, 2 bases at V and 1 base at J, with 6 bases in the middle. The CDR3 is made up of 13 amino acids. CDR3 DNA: TGTGCCAGCAGTGAACCGGGTTCCTACGAGCAGTACTTC. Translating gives CASSEPGSYEQYF.

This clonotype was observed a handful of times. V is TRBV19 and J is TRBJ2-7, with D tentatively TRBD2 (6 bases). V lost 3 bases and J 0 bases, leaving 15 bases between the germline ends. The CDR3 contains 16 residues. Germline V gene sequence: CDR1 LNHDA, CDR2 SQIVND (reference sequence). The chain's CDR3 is CASSIYPDGGSYEQYF. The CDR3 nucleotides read TGTGCCAGTAGTATTTATCCGGACGGGGGCTCCTACGAGCAGTACTTC.

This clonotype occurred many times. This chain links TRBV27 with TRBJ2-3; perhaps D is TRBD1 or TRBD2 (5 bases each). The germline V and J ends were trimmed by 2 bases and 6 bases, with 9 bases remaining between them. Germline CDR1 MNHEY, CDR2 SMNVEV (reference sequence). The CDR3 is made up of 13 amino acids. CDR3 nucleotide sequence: TGTGCCAGCAGTTTAGGGGGAAAGGATACGCAGTATTTT. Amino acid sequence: CASSLGGKDTQYF.

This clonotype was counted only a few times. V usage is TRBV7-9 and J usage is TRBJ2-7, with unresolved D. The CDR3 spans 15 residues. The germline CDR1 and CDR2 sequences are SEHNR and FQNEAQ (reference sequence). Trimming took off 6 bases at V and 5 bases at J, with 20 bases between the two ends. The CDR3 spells CASSFPIGLSDEQYF. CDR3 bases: TGTGCCAGCAGTTTCCCAATAGGGCTCTCGGACGAGCAGTACTTC.

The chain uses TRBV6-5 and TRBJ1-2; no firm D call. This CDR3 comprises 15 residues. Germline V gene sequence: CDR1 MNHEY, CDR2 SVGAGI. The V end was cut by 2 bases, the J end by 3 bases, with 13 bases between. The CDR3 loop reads CASSYKVADYYGYTF. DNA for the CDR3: TGTGCCAGCAGTTACAAGGTAGCCGATTACTATGGCTACACCTTC.

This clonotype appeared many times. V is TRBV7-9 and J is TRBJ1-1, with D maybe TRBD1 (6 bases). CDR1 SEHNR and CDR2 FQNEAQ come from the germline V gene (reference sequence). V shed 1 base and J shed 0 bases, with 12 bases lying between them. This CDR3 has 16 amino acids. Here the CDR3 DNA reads TGTGCCAGCAGCTTAGAGGTGGGGGGCATGAACACTGAAGCTTTCTTT. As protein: CASSLEVGGMNTEAFF. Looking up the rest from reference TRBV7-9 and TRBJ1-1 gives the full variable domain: DTGVSQNPRHKITKRGQNVTFRCDPISEHNRLYWYRQTLGQGPEFLTYFQNEAQLEKSRLLSDRFSAERPKGSFSTLEIQRTEQGDSAMYLCASSLEVGGMNTEAFFGQGTRLTVV.

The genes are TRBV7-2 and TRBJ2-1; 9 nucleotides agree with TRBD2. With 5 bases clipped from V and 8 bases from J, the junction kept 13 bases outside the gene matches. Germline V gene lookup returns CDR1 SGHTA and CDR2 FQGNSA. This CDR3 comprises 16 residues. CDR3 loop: CASSTLGSGSWDEQFF. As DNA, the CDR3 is TGTGCCAGCAGCACTCTGGGTAGCGGGAGTTGGGATGAGCAGTTCTTC.

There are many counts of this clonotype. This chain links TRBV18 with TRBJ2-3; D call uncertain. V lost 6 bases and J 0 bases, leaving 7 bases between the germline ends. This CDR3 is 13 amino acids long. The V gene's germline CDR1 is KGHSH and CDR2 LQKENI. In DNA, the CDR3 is TGTGCCAGCTCTATTATAAGCACAGATACGCAGTATTTT. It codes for CASSIISTDTQYF.

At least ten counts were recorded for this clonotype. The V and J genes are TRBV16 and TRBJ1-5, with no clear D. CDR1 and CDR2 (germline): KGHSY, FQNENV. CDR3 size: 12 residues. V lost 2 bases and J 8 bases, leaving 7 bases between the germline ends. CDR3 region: CASSQANKPQHF. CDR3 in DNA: TGTGCCAGCAGCCAAGCGAACAAGCCCCAGCATTTT.

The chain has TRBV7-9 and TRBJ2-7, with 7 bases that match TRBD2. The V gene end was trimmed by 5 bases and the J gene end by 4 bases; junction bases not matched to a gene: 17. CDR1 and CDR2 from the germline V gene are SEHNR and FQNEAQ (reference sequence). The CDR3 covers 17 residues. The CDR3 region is CASSPTEGAGSGYEQYF. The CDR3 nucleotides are TGTGCCAGCAGCCCAACCGAAGGAGCGGGGAGTGGATACGAGCAGTACTTC.

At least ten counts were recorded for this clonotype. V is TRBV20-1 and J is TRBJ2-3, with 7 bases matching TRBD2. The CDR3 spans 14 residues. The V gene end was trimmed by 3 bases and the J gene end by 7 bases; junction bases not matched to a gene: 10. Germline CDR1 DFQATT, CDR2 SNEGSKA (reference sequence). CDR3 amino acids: CSASPFTSEYTQYF. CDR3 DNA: TGCAGTGCTAGTCCCTTTACTAGCGAGTATACGCAGTATTTT.

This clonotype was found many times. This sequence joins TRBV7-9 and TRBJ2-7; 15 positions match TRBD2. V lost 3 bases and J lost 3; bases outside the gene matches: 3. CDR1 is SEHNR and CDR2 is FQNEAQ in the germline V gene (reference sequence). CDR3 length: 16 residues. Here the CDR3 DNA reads TGTGCCAGCAGCTTGGGGACTAGCGGGGGGTTCTACGAGCAGTACTTC. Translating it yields CASSLGTSGGFYEQYF.

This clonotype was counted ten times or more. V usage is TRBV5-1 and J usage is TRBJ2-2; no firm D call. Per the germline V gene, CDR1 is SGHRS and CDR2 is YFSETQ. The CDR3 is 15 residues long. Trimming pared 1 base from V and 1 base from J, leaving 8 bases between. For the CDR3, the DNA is TGCGCCAGCAGCTTGTACGCCTTGAACACCGGGGAGCTGTTTTTT. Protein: CASSLYALNTGELFF.

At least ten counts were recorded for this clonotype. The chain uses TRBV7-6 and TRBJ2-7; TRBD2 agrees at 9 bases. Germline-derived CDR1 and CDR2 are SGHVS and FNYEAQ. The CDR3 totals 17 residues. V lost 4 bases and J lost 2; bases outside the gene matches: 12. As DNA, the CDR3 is TGTGCCAGCAGCTCCGAGTTAGCGGGAGTAGCACCCTACGAGCAGTACTTC. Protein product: CASSSELAGVAPYEQYF.

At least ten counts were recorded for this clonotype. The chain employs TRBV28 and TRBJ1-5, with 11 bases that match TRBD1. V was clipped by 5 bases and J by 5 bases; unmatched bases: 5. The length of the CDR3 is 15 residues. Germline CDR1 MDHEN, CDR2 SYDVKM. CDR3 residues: CASSPGTGGHQPQHF. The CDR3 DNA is TGTGCCAGCAGTCCCGGGACAGGGGGACATCAGCCCCAGCATTTT.

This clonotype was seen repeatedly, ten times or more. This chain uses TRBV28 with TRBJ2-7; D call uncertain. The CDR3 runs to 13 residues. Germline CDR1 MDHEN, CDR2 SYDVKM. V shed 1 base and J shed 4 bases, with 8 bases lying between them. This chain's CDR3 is CASSLLRQYEQYF. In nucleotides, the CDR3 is TGTGCCAGCAGTTTATTGCGTCAGTACGAGCAGTACTTC.

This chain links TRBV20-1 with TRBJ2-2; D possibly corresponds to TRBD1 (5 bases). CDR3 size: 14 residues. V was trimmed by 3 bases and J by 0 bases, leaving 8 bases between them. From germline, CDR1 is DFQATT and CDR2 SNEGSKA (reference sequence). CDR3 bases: TGCAGTGCTAGGTCCAGGGCGAACACCGGGGAGCTGTTTTTT. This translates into CSARSRANTGELFF.

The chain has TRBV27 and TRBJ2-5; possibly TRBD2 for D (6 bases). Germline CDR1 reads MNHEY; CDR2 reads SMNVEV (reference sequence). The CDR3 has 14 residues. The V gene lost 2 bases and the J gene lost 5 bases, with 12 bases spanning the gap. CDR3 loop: CASSLAGTWETQYF. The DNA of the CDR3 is TGTGCCAGCAGTTTAGCGGGGACGTGGGAGACCCAGTACTTC.

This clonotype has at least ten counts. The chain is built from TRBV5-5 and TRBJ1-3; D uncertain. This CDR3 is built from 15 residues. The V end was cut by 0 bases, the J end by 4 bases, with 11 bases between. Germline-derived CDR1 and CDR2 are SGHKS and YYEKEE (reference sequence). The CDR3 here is CASSLGASFGNTIYF. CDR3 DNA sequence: TGTGCCAGCAGCTTGGGAGCGAGCTTCGGAAACACCATATATTTT.

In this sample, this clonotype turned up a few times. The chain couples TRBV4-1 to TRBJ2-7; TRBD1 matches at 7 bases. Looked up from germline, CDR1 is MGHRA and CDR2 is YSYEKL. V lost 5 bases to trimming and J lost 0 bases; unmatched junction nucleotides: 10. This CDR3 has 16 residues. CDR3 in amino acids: CASSYSGTESSYEQYF. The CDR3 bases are TGCGCCAGCAGCTATTCCGGGACAGAGAGCTCCTACGAGCAGTACTTC.